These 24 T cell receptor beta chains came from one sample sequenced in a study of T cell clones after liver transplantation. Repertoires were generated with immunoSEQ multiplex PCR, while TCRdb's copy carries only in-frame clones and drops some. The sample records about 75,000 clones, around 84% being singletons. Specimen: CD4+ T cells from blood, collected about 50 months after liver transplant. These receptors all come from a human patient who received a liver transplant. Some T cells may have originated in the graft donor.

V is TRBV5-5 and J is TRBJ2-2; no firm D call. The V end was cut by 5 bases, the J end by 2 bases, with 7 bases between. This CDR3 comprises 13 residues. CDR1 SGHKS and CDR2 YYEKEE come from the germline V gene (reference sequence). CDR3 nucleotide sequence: TGTGCCAGCAGTCCTCCTAACACCGGGGAGCTGTTTTTT. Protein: CASSPPNTGELFF.

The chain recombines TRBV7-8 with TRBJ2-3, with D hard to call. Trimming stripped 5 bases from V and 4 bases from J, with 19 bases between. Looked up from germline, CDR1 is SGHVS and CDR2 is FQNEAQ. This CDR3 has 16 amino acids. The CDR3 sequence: CASSRAGARAADTQYF. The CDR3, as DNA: TGTGCCAGCAGCCGCGCCGGAGCTAGGGCCGCAGATACGCAGTATTTT.

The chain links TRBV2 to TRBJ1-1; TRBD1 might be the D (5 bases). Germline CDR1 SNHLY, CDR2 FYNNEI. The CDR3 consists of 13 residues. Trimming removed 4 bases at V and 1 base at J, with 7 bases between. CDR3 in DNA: TGTGCCAGCAGTGCTCAGGGGAACACTGAAGCTTTCTTT. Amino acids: CASSAQGNTEAFF.

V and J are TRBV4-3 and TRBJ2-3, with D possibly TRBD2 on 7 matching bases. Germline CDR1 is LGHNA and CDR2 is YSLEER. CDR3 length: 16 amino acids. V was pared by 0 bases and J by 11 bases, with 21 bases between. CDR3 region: CASSQDTEGGLIGQYF. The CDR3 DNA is TGCGCCAGCAGCCAAGATACTGAGGGGGGGCTCATCGGGCAGTATTTT.

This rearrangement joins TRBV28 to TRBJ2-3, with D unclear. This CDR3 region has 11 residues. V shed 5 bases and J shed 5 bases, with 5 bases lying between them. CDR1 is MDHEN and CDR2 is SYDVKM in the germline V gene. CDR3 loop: CASSERDTQYF. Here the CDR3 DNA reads TGTGCCAGCAGTGAACGAGATACGCAGTATTTT.

CDR3 sequence: CASSPTGGFNQPQHF. The CDR3 DNA is TGTGCCAGCAGCCCCACGGGGGGCTTCAATCAGCCCCAGCATTTT. The chain uses TRBV7-2 and TRBJ1-5; a possible D gene is TRBD1 (6 bases). CDR3 length equals 15 residues. Trimming removed 5 bases from V and 3 bases from J, with 14 bases in between. Germline loops: CDR1 SGHTA, CDR2 FQGNSA.

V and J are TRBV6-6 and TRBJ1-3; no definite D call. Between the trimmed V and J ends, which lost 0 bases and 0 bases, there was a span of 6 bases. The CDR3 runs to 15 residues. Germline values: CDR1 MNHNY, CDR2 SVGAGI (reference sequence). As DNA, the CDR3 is TGTGCCAGCAGTTACTCTAGCTTCTCTGGAAACACCATATATTTT. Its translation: CASSYSSFSGNTIYF.

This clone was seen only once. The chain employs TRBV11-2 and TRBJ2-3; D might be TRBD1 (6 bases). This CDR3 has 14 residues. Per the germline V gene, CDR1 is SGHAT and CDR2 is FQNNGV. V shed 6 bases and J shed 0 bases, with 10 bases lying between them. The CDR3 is CASRLTGSTDTQYF. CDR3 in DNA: TGTGCCAGCAGGCTAACAGGGAGCACAGATACGCAGTATTTT. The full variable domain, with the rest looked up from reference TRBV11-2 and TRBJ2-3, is EAGVAQSPRYKIIEKRQSVAFWCNPISGHATLYWYQQILGQGPKLLIQFQNNGVVDDSQLPKDRFSAERLKGVDSTLKIQPAKLEDSAVYLCASRLTGSTDTQYFGPGTRLTVL.

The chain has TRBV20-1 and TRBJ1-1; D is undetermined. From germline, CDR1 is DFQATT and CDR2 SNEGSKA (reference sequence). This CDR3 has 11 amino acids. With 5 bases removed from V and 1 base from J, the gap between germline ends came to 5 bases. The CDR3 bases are TGCAGTGCTGCCCGGAACACTGAAGCTTTCTTT. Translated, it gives CSAARNTEAFF.

CDR3 nucleotide sequence: TGTGCCAGCAGCGGACAGGAGGGCGGGGAGCTGTTTTTT. Protein sequence: CASSGQEGGELFF. The V gene is TRBV9, the J gene TRBJ2-2, with D possibly being TRBD1 or TRBD2 (6 bases each). This CDR3 region has 13 residues. The V gene's germline CDR1 is SGDLS and CDR2 YYNGEE. V shed 3 bases and J shed 7 bases, with 10 bases lying between them.

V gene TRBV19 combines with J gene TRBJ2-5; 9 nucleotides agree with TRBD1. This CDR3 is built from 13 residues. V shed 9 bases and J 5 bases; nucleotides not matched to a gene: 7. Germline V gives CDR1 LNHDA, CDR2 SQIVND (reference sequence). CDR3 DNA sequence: TGTGCCAGCAGCCGGGACAGGGCTGAGACCCAGTACTTC. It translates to CASSRDRAETQYF.

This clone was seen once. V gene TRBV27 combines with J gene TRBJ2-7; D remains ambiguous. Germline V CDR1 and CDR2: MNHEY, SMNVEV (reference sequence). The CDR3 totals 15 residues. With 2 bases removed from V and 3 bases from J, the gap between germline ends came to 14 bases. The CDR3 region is CASSLSIVRVYEQYF. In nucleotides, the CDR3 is TGTGCCAGCAGTTTAAGTATCGTCAGAGTCTACGAGCAGTACTTC.

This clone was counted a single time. The CDR3: CASSQPRLTTTNYGYTF. The CDR3 nucleotides read TGCGCCAGCAGCCAGCCCCGGCTGACAACTACTAACTATGGCTACACCTTC. The chain employs TRBV4-1 and TRBJ1-2; D unresolved. Germline assignment: CDR1 MGHRA and CDR2 YSYEKL. This CDR3 comprises 17 residues. With 3 bases removed from V and 0 bases from J, the gap between germline ends came to 17 bases.

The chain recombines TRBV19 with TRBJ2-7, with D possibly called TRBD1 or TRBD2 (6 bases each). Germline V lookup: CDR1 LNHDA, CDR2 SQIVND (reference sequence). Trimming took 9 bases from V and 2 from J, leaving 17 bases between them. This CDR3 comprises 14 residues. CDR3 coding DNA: TGTGCCAGCAAAAACCCGGGGGCCGCCTACGAGCAGTACTTC. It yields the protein CASKNPGAAYEQYF.

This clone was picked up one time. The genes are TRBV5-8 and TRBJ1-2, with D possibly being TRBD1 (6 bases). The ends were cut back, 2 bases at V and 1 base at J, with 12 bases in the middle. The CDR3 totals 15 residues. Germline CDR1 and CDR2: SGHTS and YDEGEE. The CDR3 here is CASSFPGVVNYGYTF. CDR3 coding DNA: TGTGCCAGCAGCTTCCCAGGGGTGGTTAACTATGGCTACACCTTC.

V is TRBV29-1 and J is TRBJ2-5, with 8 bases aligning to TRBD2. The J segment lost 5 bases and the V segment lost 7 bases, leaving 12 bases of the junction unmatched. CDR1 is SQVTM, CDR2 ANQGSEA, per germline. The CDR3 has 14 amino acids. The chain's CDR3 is CSAALSGSHETQYF. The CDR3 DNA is TGCAGCGCCGCTCTGAGCGGGAGCCATGAGACCCAGTACTTC.

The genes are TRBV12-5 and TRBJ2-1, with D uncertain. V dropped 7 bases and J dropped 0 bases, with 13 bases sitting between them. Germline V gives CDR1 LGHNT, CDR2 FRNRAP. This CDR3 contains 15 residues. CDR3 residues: CASAPPANSYNEQFF. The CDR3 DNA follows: TGTGCTAGTGCCCCGCCAGCCAACTCCTACAATGAGCAGTTCTTC.

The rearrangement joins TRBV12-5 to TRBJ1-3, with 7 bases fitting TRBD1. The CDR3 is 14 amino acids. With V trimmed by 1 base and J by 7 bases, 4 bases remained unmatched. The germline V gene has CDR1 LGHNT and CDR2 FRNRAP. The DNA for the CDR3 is TGTGCTAGTGGTTTGGGACAGGGCTTCAACACCATATATTTT. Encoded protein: CASGLGQGFNTIYF.

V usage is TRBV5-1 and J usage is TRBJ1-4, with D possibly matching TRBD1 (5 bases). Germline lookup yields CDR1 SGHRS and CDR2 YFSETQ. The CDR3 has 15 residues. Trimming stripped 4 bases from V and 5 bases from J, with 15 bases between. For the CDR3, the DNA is TGCGCCAGCAGCCTAGATACAGGTTACAATGAAAAACTGTTTTTT. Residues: CASSLDTGYNEKLFF.

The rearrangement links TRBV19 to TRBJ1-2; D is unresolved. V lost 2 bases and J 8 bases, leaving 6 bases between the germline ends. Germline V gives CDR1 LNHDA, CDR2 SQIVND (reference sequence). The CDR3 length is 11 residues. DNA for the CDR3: TGTGCCAGTAGTATAAAGGGAGGCTACACCTTC. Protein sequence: CASSIKGGYTF.

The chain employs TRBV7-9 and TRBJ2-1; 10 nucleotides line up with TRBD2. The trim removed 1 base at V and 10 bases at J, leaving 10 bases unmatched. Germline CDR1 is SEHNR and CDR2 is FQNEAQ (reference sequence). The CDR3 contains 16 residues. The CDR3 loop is CASSLVSLAGDGEQFF. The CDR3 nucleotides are TGTGCCAGCAGCTTAGTGTCGCTAGCGGGGGACGGGGAGCAGTTCTTC.

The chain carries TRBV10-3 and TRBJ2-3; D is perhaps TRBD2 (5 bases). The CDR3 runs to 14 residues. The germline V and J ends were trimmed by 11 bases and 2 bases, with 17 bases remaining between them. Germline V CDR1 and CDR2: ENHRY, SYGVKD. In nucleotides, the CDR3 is TGTGCCGCCTCTGGGGAGCGCCCCACAGATACGCAGTATTTT. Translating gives CAASGERPTDTQYF.

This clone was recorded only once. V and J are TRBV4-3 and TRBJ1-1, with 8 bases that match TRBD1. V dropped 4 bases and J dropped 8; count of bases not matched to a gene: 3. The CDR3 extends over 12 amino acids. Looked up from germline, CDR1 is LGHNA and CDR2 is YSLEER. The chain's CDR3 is CASSPRQGEAFF. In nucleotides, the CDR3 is TGCGCCAGCAGCCCACGACAGGGGGAAGCTTTCTTT.

CDR3: CASSLGQGEDTQYF. The CDR3 DNA sequence: TGCGCCAGCAGCCTGGGACAGGGAGAAGATACGCAGTATTTT. V and J are TRBV5-1 and TRBJ2-3; the match to TRBD1 covers 9 bases. V lost 4 bases, J lost 5 bases, and 5 bases stayed unmatched. The germline V gene encodes CDR1 SGHRS and CDR2 YFSETQ. The CDR3 loop spans 14 amino acids.